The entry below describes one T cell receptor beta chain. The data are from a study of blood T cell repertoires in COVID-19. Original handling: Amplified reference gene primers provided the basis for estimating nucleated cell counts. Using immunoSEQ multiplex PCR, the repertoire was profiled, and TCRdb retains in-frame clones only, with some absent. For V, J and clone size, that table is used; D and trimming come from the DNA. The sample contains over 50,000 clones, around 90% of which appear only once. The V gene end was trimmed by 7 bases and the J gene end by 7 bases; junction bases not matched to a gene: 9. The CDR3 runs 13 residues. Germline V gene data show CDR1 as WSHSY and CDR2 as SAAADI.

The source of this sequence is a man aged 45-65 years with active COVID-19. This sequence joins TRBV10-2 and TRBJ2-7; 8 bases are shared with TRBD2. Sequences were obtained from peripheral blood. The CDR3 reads CASIGWVAGEQYF. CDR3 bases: TGCGCCAGCATCGGGTGGGTAGCGGGGGAGCAGTACTTC.